This entry features one TCR beta chain sequence. The clone's antigen remains unknown. One base away there is no much larger clone; base qualities are not given. This sample stems from a study of blood T cell repertoires in COVID-19 (dated by TCRdb to the early 2020s). Concerning the study at large: Samples covering the acute and convalescent phases of COVID-19 were provided by collaborators in the United States, Italy and Spain. The samples were drawn from two sources: the first 160 participants of the ongoing ImmuneRACE study, and over 1,000 subjects contributed by 6 global collaborators. The material from the prospective study consisted of cDNA or gDNA derived from T cells, B-cell-depleted T cells, or PBMCs. The repertoires were made available in a free public database intended to serve as a resource for research on the immune response to SARS-CoV-2. Where available, HLA class I and class II types were obtained from metadata supplied by the sample provider rather than from assay-based typing. The dataset comprised deeply sampled blood TCRbeta repertoires from subjects exposed to, actively infected with, or recovered from COVID-19. The sample metadata nearly always contained a de-identified subject ID, COVID-19 status, age in years and sex.

Overall study outcomes, separate from this receptor: Clinical and demographic metadata were provided uncurated, with the amount varying by source and participant.

Relative to germline, V is missing 2 bases and J is missing 8 bases, with 7 bases of the junction outside any gene match. Reading from cysteine to phenylalanine, the CDR3 counts 14 amino acids. Only the CDR3 part of the read is kept: 42 bases, read in frame from the first base. CDR1 LGHDT and CDR2 YNNKEL were looked up in the germline V gene (reference sequence). TCRbeta CDR3 regions were amplified from genomic DNA using the immunoSEQ Assay, a bias-controlled multiplex PCR. The authors processed their data as follows. The number of nucleated cells in each sample was estimated by amplification of reference gene primers within the assay. To quantify the absolute abundance of each unique TCRbeta CDR3 rearrangement, sequence reads were collapsed and filtered. For each sample, productive Simpson clonality was calculated by taking the square root of Simpson's diversity index across productive rearrangements. Drawn from immuneACCESS, this table holds only the in-frame rearrangements with V and J called that TCRdb kept. Clones are partly lost; checked studies trace under half to an unresolved V gene and leave the rest unexplained. Clonal size and the V and J genes are those of that table, whereas D and trimming came from the DNA. This sample has 250,000 to 300,000 clones in its table, and approximately 85% of those were observed once. The top ten constitute 9.5% to 11% of the sample.

The collaborating institutions used their own protocols to collect whole blood in K2EDTA tubes. Collaborator samples were shipped for TCRbeta analysis as frozen whole blood, isolated PBMCs, or DNA extracted from either sample type. Sequencing was done on a sample of peripheral blood. The sequence was obtained from a woman between 65 and 79 years old with acute or convalescent COVID-19. The rearrangement combines TRBV3-1 (or the pseudogene TRBV3-2) with TRBJ1-2; 8 middle bases align to TRBD1. The DNA is TGTGCCAGCAGCCAACGGACAGGGACCTGGGGCTACACCTTC. It specifies CASSQRTGTWGYTF.